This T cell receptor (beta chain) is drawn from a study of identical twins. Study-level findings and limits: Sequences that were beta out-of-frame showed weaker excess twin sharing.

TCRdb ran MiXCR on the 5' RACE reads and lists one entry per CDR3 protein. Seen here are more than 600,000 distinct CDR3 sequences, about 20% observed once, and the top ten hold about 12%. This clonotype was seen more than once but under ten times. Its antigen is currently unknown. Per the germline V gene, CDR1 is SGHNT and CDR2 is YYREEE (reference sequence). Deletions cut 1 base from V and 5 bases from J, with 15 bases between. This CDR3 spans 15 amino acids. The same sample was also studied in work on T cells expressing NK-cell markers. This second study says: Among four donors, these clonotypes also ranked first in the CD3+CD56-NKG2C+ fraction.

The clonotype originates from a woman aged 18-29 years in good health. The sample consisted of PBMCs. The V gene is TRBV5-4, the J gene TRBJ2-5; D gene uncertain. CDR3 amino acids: CASSLRGVTKETQYF. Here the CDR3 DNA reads TGTGCCAGCAGCTTGCGTGGGGTAACAAAGGAGACCCAGTACTTC.